This TCR beta chain comes out of a study of cytomegalovirus exposure and HLA in healthy donors. Regarding this clone: Its target is unknown.

Donors counted as nominally healthy when sampled, yet unrecorded immune exposures were likely. Study results and caveats: By HLA locus, TCR association rates varied in a later analysis, with DRB1 showing the most and HLA-C the fewest. Later work found most CMV-associated TCR beta chains apparently HLA-restricted.

J lost 7 bases, V lost 1 base, and 8 bases had no gene match. CDR3 length: 16 residues. From germline, CDR1 is MNHEY and CDR2 SVGAGI. The PCR was carried out with 60 Vbeta primers and 13 Jbeta primers. Per the authors' pipeline: The authors later counted 65 million to 90 million unique TCR beta chains, approximately 10 million of them shared. Generated by immunoSEQ multiplex PCR, the TCRdb table keeps only in-frame clones and is missing some. V, J and clone size were drawn from that table, and D and trimming were deduced from the DNA. The top ten clones hold 5.5% to 8.5% of a sample with 160,000 or so clones, around 82% of them seen once.

This clonotype was sampled from a woman aged 45-59 years in good health and CMV-seropositive. The J gene is TRBJ1-2, the V gene TRBV6-5; 11 nucleotides align to TRBD1. Sequenced sample: PBMCs. The CDR3 DNA reads as TGTGCCAGCAGTTACTTCTCTGGACAGGGGGCATCTGGCTACACCTTC. Translation: CASSYFSGQGASGYTF.